The 32 T cell receptor beta chains below all came from one sample that was sequenced in a study of cytomegalovirus exposure and HLA in healthy donors. PCR employed 60 Vbeta and 13 Jbeta primers. Using immunoSEQ multiplex PCR, the repertoire was profiled, and TCRdb retains in-frame clones only, with some absent. Of some 130,000 clones in the sample, around 79% were seen once. Sample: PBMCs. These receptors all stem from a woman between 35 and 50 years old in good health and CMV-seronegative.

The table lists this clone with a few counts. The CDR3 here is CASSLLAPGQGAPEAFF. The DNA of the CDR3 is TGTGCCAGCAGTTTATTGGCCCCTGGACAGGGGGCGCCTGAAGCTTTCTTT. This chain uses TRBV27 with TRBJ1-1; TRBD1 aligns across 11 bases. The length of the CDR3 is 17 residues. Germline V gene sequence: CDR1 MNHEY, CDR2 SMNVEV (reference sequence). The ends lost 1 base at V and 6 bases at J; junction bases unmatched: 10.

The V gene is TRBV14, the J gene TRBJ1-1; TRBD1 agrees at 11 bases. Trimming cost V 4 bases and J 3 bases; bases outside gene matches: 7. Germline loops: CDR1 SGHDN, CDR2 FVKESK. There are 16 residues in the CDR3. The CDR3 sequence is CASSLWTGGIDTEAFF. CDR3 nucleotide sequence: TGTGCCAGCAGCCTCTGGACAGGGGGCATAGACACTGAAGCTTTCTTT.

The chain is built from TRBV7-2 and TRBJ2-2, with D possibly TRBD1 on 5 matching bases. The CDR3 has 13 residues. The germline CDR1 and CDR2 sequences are SGHTA and FQGNSA. V lost 3 bases and J 4 bases, leaving 6 bases between the germline ends. CDR3 in DNA: TGTGCCAGCAGCTTTACAGGCACCGGGGAGCTGTTTTTT. It codes for CASSFTGTGELFF.

V gene TRBV19 combines with J gene TRBJ1-5, with 7 bases that match TRBD1. Germline assignment: CDR1 LNHDA and CDR2 SQIVND (reference sequence). There are 15 residues in the CDR3. V lost 6 bases to trimming and J lost 3 bases; unmatched junction nucleotides: 8. This CDR3 reads CASSKNRGHNQPQHF. The CDR3 coding sequence is TGTGCCAGTAGCAAAAACAGGGGCCACAATCAGCCCCAGCATTTT.

The CDR3 DNA is TGTGCCAGCAGCTTAGTACAACCCCGACAAGAGACCCAGTACTTC. Amino acids: CASSLVQPRQETQYF. This chain joins TRBV7-9 and TRBJ2-5; unclear D gene. The CDR3 totals 15 residues. The V gene lost 1 base and the J gene lost 2 bases, with 11 bases spanning the gap. CDR1 is SEHNR, CDR2 FQNEAQ, per germline (reference sequence).

The J gene is TRBJ2-5, the V gene TRBV7-9, with 9 bases matching TRBD2. Per germline, CDR1 SEHNR and CDR2 FQNEAQ (reference sequence). Losses at the gene ends were 0 bases for V and 3 bases for J; bases not matched to a gene: 2. The CDR3 consists of 15 residues. In nucleotides, the CDR3 is TGTGCCAGCAGCTTAGCCCTAGCGGGGAAAGAGACCCAGTACTTC. Translated, it gives CASSLALAGKETQYF. Filled out from reference TRBV7-9 and TRBJ2-5, the complete variable domain reads DTGVSQNPRHKITKRGQNVTFRCDPISEHNRLYWYRQTLGQGPEFLTYFQNEAQLEKSRLLSDRFSAERPKGSFSTLEIQRTEQGDSAMYLCASSLALAGKETQYFGPGTRLLVL.

This clone has only a few counts. The chain uses TRBV9 and TRBJ1-1; D perhaps matches TRBD1 (6 bases). The CDR3 has 15 residues. CDR1 SGDLS and CDR2 YYNGEE come from the germline V gene. V shed 0 bases and J shed 10 bases, with 19 bases lying between them. CDR3 bases: TGTGCCAGCAGCGTAGTCAGGGGACCTACTCACGGAGCTTTCTTT. Translated: CASSVVRGPTHGAFF.

This chain uses TRBV28 with TRBJ1-2; D is undetermined. This CDR3 has 13 residues. Germline V gives CDR1 MDHEN, CDR2 SYDVKM. V was pared by 6 bases and J by 0 bases, with 8 bases between. CDR3 in DNA: TGTGCCAGCAGAGATACAGCTAACTATGGCTACACCTTC. Translation gives CASRDTANYGYTF.

V gene TRBV7-9 combines with J gene TRBJ1-1; a weak D match, TRBD1 (5 bases). Trimming removed 4 bases from V and 0 bases from J, with 12 bases in between. From germline, CDR1 is SEHNR and CDR2 FQNEAQ (reference sequence). This CDR3 spans 15 amino acids. The CDR3 bases are TGTGCCAGCAGCTCCCAGGGCCCTATGAACACTGAAGCTTTCTTT. Protein sequence: CASSSQGPMNTEAFF. The variable domain in full, completed from reference TRBV7-9 and TRBJ1-1, reads DTGVSQNPRHKITKRGQNVTFRCDPISEHNRLYWYRQTLGQGPEFLTYFQNEAQLEKSRLLSDRFSAERPKGSFSTLEIQRTEQGDSAMYLCASSSQGPMNTEAFFGQGTRLTVV.

This CDR3 is CASSIAGRGYQPQHF. The CDR3 coding sequence is TGTGCCAGTAGTATCGCAGGCAGGGGGTATCAGCCCCAGCATTTT. The chain has TRBV19 and TRBJ1-5; 7 nucleotides align to TRBD1. The CDR3 runs to 15 residues. V lost 3 bases to trimming and J lost 5 bases; unmatched junction nucleotides: 7. The V gene's germline CDR1 is LNHDA and CDR2 SQIVND (reference sequence).

The chain joins TRBV29-1 to TRBJ1-5, with D possibly TRBD1 on 5 matching bases. Germline CDR1 reads SQVTM; CDR2 reads ANQGSEA. Trimming pared 4 bases from V and 4 bases from J, leaving 8 bases between. The CDR3 is 12 amino acids. The chain's CDR3 is CSVAGINQPQHF. The DNA for the CDR3 is TGCAGCGTTGCAGGGATAAATCAGCCCCAGCATTTT. Looking up the rest from reference TRBV29-1 and TRBJ1-5 gives the full variable domain: SAVISQKPSRDICQRGTSLTIQCQVDSQVTMMFWYRQQPGQSLTLIATANQGSEATYESGFVIDKFPISRPNLTFSTLTVSNMSPEDSSIYLCSVAGINQPQHFGDGTRLSIL.

This rearrangement joins TRBV6-4 to TRBJ1-1; 8 bases are a match to TRBD1. Germline values: CDR1 MRHNA, CDR2 SNTAGT. This CDR3 has 13 residues. The trim removed 8 bases at V and 1 base at J, leaving 3 bases unmatched. The CDR3 spells CASAGQENTEAFF. The CDR3 DNA is TGTGCCAGCGCGGGACAGGAGAACACTGAAGCTTTCTTT.

The chain is built from TRBV6-1 and TRBJ1-2; D remains unclear. With 3 bases removed from V and 6 bases from J, the gap between germline ends came to 2 bases. The germline V gene has CDR1 MNHNS and CDR2 SASEGT. This CDR3 is 10 amino acids long. The CDR3 sequence is CASSDNGYTF. CDR3 bases: TGTGCCAGCAGTGATAATGGCTACACCTTC.

The genes are TRBV9 and TRBJ1-4; 10 positions agree with TRBD1. J gave up 8 bases and V 2 bases, and 12 bases lay outside the gene matches. The CDR3 extends over 17 amino acids. The germline gives CDR1 SGDLS, CDR2 YYNGEE. In DNA form, the CDR3 reads TGTGCCAGCAGCGTTGGGACAGGGGTAGGTTTAGGAGAAAAACTGTTTTTT. It encodes CASSVGTGVGLGEKLFF.

The chain recombines TRBV5-8 with TRBJ2-1; possible D gene TRBD2, 7 bases. The germline V gene encodes CDR1 SGHTS and CDR2 YDEGEE. This CDR3 has 17 amino acids. The V end lost 0 bases, the J end lost 4 bases, and 17 bases lay between the germline ends. The CDR3 here is CASSLEHGGARYNEQFF. In nucleotides, the CDR3 is TGTGCCAGCAGCTTGGAACATGGGGGGGCCAGGTACAATGAGCAGTTCTTC.

The chain uses TRBV10-1 and TRBJ2-5; maybe TRBD2 (5 bases). CDR3 length equals 12 residues. Germline lookup yields CDR1 WNHNN and CDR2 SYGVQD (reference sequence). Trimming took 0 bases from V and 11 from J, leaving 10 bases between them. The CDR3 bases are TGCGCCAGCAGTGAGTCAAACAGAGGGCAGTACTTC. It codes for CASSESNRGQYF.

There are a few counts of this clone. The chain combines TRBV10-3 with TRBJ2-1; 10 bases agree with TRBD1. This CDR3 contains 15 residues. V trimming: 2 bases; J trimming: 6 bases; junction bases outside the gene matches: 4. Germline V gives CDR1 ENHRY, CDR2 SYGVKD. The chain's CDR3 is CAISEPGQGGNEQFF. CDR3 coding DNA: TGTGCCATCAGTGAGCCCGGACAGGGGGGCAATGAGCAGTTCTTC.

J is TRBJ1-2 and V is TRBV29-1, with D tentatively TRBD1 (6 bases). Deletions cut 5 bases from V and 1 base from J, with 17 bases between. The CDR3 loop spans 15 amino acids. Germline-derived CDR1 and CDR2 are SQVTM and ANQGSEA. CDR3 loop: CSVQIQGRGNYGYTF. The CDR3, as DNA: TGCAGCGTTCAGATACAGGGCCGGGGTAACTATGGCTACACCTTC.

This chain uses TRBV19 with TRBJ2-7, with TRBD1 identical over 7 bases. V lost 6 bases and J lost 2; bases outside the gene matches: 4. Germline V gives CDR1 LNHDA, CDR2 SQIVND (reference sequence). This CDR3 has 13 residues. The CDR3: CASRRQGTYEQYF. Written as DNA, the CDR3 is TGTGCCAGTAGGAGACAGGGAACCTACGAGCAGTACTTC.

The count of this clone is one. This chain connects TRBV27 to TRBJ1-5; D is possibly TRBD1 (6 bases). The germline V gene has CDR1 MNHEY and CDR2 SMNVEV (reference sequence). Trimming stripped 5 bases from V and 4 bases from J, with 15 bases between. The CDR3 spans 15 residues. For the CDR3, the DNA is TGTGCCAGCAGTCCCCAACAGGGTCGAAATCAGCCCCAGCATTTT. This sequence encodes CASSPQQGRNQPQHF.

The chain joins TRBV19 to TRBJ2-1; TRBD2 agrees at 10 bases. Germline V lookup: CDR1 LNHDA, CDR2 SQIVND (reference sequence). The CDR3 has 16 residues. V lost 2 bases and J lost 9; bases outside the gene matches: 10. The CDR3 nucleotides read TGTGCCAGTAGTATATATAGCGGGGGGTCCTACGGTGAGCAGTTCTTC. It codes for CASSIYSGGSYGEQFF.

The rearrangement joins TRBV19 to TRBJ1-5; tentative D call: TRBD1 (5 bases). Germline-derived CDR1 and CDR2 are LNHDA and SQIVND (reference sequence). The CDR3 is 15 residues long. V was pared by 8 bases and J by 3 bases, with 17 bases between. The DNA of the CDR3 is TGTGCCAGTGCCGCGGGACCGTTGATCAATCAGCCCCAGCATTTT. It specifies CASAAGPLINQPQHF.

This clone has more than one count but fewer than ten. The V gene is TRBV2, the J gene TRBJ1-1, with 7 bases identical to TRBD1. CDR3 length equals 13 residues. Germline V gene lookup returns CDR1 SNHLY and CDR2 FYNNEI. After removal of 10 bases from V and 1 base from J, the junction contained 6 bases not matched to a gene. The CDR3 here is CATMGQRNTEAFF. The CDR3 nucleotides are TGTGCCACCATGGGACAGCGGAACACTGAAGCTTTCTTT.

The chain employs TRBV2 and TRBJ1-1; D is undetermined. The V end lost 9 bases, the J end lost 1 base, and 9 bases lay between the germline ends. This CDR3 contains 12 residues. Germline V gene data show CDR1 as SNHLY and CDR2 as FYNNEI. CDR3 bases: TGTGCCAGTACCACACGGAACACTGAAGCTTTCTTT. Protein: CASTTRNTEAFF.

There are a few counts of this clone. The genes are TRBV14 and TRBJ1-1; unclear D gene. This CDR3 comprises 13 residues. Trimming cost V 0 bases and J 7 bases, with 9 bases left between them. The germline V gene encodes CDR1 SGHDN and CDR2 FVKESK. The CDR3 here is CASSQDYQFEAFF. CDR3 sequence (DNA): TGTGCCAGCAGCCAAGATTACCAGTTTGAAGCTTTCTTT.

V usage is TRBV19 and J usage is TRBJ1-2, with D possibly TRBD1 on 6 matching bases. The CDR3 spans 15 residues. Germline V gene lookup returns CDR1 LNHDA and CDR2 SQIVND (reference sequence). Trimming removed 8 bases from V and 4 bases from J, with 20 bases in between. The CDR3 bases are TGTGCCAGTTACGGATTTCAACAGGGTACCTATGGCTACACCTTC. It codes for CASYGFQQGTYGYTF.

V and J are TRBV19 and TRBJ2-7; D might be TRBD1 (6 bases). The CDR3 covers 14 residues. The V end lost 2 bases, the J end lost 1 base, and 9 bases lay between the germline ends. Germline CDR1 is LNHDA and CDR2 is SQIVND (reference sequence). The CDR3 DNA is TGTGCCAGTAGTATAAGACAGGAATCCTACGAGCAGTACTTC. The encoded protein is CASSIRQESYEQYF.

This chain uses TRBV14 with TRBJ1-6; 8 bases match TRBD1. Germline values: CDR1 SGHDN, CDR2 FVKESK. With 1 base clipped from V and 10 bases from J, the junction kept 9 bases outside the gene matches. The CDR3 contains 16 residues. This CDR3 is CASSQVSGGGWSPLHF. Here the CDR3 DNA reads TGTGCCAGCAGCCAAGTGTCAGGGGGCGGCTGGTCACCCCTCCACTTT.

This clone was seen just once. This chain joins TRBV18 and TRBJ1-2; 8 nucleotides align to TRBD1. Per the germline V gene, CDR1 is KGHSH and CDR2 is LQKENI. Losses at the gene ends were 3 bases for V and 4 bases for J; bases not matched to a gene: 1. The CDR3 extends over 13 amino acids. CDR3 sequence reads: CASSPGQGYGYTF. CDR3 sequence (DNA): TGTGCCAGCTCACCCGGACAGGGCTATGGCTACACCTTC. The full variable domain, completed using reference TRBV18 and TRBJ1-2, is NAGVMQNPRHLVRRRGQEARLRCSPMKGHSHVYWYRQLPEEGLKFMVYLQKENIIDESGMPKERFSAEFPKEGPSILRIQQVVRGDSAAYFCASSPGQGYGYTFGSGTRLTVV.

The V call is TRBV19, the J call TRBJ1-6, with D perhaps TRBD1 (5 bases). Trimming took off 2 bases at V and 5 bases at J, with 10 bases between the two ends. Germline assignment: CDR1 LNHDA and CDR2 SQIVND (reference sequence). The CDR3 sequence is 15 residues long. CDR3 in amino acids: CASSIMTVNNSPLHF. In nucleotides, the CDR3 is TGTGCCAGTAGTATAATGACAGTCAATAATTCACCCCTCCACTTT.

The V call is TRBV4-2, the J call TRBJ2-2, with 7 bases identical to TRBD2. The CDR3 runs 17 residues. The germline V gene encodes CDR1 LGHNA and CDR2 YNFKEQ. The trim removed 3 bases at V and 1 base at J, leaving 8 bases unmatched. CDR3 DNA: TGTGCCAGCAGCCACCCAATGCGGGGGAAGAACACCGGGGAGCTGTTTTTT. Amino acid sequence: CASSHPMRGKNTGELFF.

This CDR3 reads CASSYLTGGSPLHF. The CDR3 DNA is TGTGCCAGCAGTTACTTGACAGGAGGTTCACCCCTCCACTTT. The V call is TRBV6-5, the J call TRBJ1-6; possibly TRBD1 for D (6 bases). Trimming removed 1 base at V and 9 bases at J, with 10 bases between. CDR1 and CDR2 (germline): MNHEY, SVGAGI. The CDR3 sequence is 14 residues long.